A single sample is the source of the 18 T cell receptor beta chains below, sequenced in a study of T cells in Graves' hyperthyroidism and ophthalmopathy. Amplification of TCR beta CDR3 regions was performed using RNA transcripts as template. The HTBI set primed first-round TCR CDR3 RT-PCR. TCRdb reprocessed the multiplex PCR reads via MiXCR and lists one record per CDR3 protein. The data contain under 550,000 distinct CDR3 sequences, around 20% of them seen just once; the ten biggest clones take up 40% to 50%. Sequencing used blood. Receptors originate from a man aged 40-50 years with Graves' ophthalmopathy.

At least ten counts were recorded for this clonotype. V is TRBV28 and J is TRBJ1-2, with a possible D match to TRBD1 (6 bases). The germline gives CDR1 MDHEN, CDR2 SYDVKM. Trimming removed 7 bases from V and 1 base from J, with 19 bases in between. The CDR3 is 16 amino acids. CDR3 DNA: TGTGCCAGCAAGGTGCCAGGGGCGGCGAATAACTATGGCTACACCTTC. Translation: CASKVPGAANNYGYTF.

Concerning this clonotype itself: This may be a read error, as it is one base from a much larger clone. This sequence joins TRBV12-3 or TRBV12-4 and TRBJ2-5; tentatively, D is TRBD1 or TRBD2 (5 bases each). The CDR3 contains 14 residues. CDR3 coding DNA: TGTGCCAGCAGTCTGGGGACGGCCCGAGAGGCCCAGTACTTC. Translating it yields CASSLGTAREAQYF.

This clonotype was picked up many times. The chain's CDR3 is CSVEDQVSGLYEQYF. CDR3 nucleotide sequence: TGCAGCGTTGAAGATCAAGTGAGCGGGCTGTACGAGCAGTACTTC. The chain combines TRBV29-1 with TRBJ2-7; a weak D match, TRBD2 (6 bases). The CDR3 is 15 amino acids. V lost 0 bases, J lost 4 bases, and 16 bases lay in between. Germline loops: CDR1 SQVTM, CDR2 ANQGSEA.

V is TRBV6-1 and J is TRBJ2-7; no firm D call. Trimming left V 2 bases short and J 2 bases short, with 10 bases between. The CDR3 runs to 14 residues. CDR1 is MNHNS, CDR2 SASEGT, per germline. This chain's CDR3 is CASSEMGTAYEQYF. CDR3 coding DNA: TGTGCCAGCAGTGAAATGGGCACTGCCTACGAGCAGTACTTC.

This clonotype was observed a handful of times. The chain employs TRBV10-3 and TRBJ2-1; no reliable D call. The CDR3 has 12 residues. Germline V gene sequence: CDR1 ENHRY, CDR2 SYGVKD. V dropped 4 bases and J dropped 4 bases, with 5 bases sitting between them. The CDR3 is CAISARYNEQFF. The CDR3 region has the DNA TGTGCCATCAGTGCAAGATACAATGAGCAGTTCTTC.

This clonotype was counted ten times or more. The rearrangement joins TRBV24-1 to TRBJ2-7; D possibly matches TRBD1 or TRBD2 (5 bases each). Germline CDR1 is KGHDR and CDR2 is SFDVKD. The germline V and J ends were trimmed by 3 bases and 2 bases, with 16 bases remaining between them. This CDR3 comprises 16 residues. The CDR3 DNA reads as TGTGCCACCAGTGATCCCACCGGGACGGACCCCTACGAGCAGTACTTC. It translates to CATSDPTGTDPYEQYF.

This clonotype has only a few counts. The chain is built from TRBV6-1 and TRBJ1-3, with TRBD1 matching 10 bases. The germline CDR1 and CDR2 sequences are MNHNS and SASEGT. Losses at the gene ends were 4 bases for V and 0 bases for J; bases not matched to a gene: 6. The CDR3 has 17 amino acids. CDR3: CASSARQGARSGNTIYF. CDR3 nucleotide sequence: TGTGCCAGCAGTGCCCGACAGGGGGCTCGCTCTGGAAACACCATATATTTT.

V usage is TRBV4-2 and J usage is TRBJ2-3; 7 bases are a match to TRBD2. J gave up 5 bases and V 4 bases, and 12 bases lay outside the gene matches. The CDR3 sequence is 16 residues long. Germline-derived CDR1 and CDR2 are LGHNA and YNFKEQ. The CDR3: CASSPGRAGVLDTQYF. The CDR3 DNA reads TGTGCCAGCAGCCCGGGACGGGCGGGAGTGTTAGATACGCAGTATTTT.

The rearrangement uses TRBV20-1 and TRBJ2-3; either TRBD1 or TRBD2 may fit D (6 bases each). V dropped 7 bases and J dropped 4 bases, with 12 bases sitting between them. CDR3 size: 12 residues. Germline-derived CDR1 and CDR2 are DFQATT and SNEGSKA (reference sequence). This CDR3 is CSVGGGADTQYF. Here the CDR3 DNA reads TGCAGTGTCGGGGGCGGGGCAGATACGCAGTATTTT.

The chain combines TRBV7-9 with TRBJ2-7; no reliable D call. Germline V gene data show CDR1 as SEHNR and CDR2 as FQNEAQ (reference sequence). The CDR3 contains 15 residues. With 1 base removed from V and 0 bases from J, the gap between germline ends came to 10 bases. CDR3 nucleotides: TGTGCCAGCAGCTTAGTTGGGGTGTTCTCCTACGAGCAGTACTTC. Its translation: CASSLVGVFSYEQYF. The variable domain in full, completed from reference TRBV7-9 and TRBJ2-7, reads DTGVSQNPRHKITKRGQNVTFRCDPISEHNRLYWYRQTLGQGPEFLTYFQNEAQLEKSRLLSDRFSAERPKGSFSTLEIQRTEQGDSAMYLCASSLVGVFSYEQYFGPGTRLTVT.

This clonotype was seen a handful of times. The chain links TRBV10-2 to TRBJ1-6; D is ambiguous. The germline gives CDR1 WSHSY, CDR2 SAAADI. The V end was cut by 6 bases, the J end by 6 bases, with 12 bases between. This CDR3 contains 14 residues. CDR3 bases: TGCGCCAGCAGCCTTAGAGGTACTAATTCACCCCTCCACTTT. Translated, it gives CASSLRGTNSPLHF.

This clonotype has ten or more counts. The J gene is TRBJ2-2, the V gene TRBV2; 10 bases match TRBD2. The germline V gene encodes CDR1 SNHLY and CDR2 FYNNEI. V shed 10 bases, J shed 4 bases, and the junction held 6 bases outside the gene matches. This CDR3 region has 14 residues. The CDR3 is CATAGGSGTGELFF. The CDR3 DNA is TGTGCCACAGCGGGAGGGAGCGGCACCGGGGAGCTGTTTTTT.

DNA for the CDR3: TGTGCCAGCAGTCTAGAAGAGATAGGACTAGCGGGAGGGGTGGATACGCAGTATTTT. It yields the protein CASSLEEIGLAGGVDTQYF. V usage is TRBV3-1 and J usage is TRBJ2-3; 15 nucleotides agree with TRBD2. With 6 bases clipped from V and 6 bases from J, the junction kept 16 bases outside the gene matches. From germline, CDR1 is LGHDT and CDR2 YNNKEL (reference sequence). This CDR3 has 19 amino acids.

The CDR3 protein is CASSSGQGAGYGYTF. Written as DNA, the CDR3 is TGTGCCAGCAGTTCAGGACAGGGGGCCGGCTATGGCTACACCTTC. The rearrangement links TRBV28 to TRBJ1-2, with 11 bases matching TRBD1. Germline V gives CDR1 MDHEN, CDR2 SYDVKM. This CDR3 contains 15 residues. Germline trimming cut 4 bases from V and 4 bases from J; bases unmatched to any gene: 5.

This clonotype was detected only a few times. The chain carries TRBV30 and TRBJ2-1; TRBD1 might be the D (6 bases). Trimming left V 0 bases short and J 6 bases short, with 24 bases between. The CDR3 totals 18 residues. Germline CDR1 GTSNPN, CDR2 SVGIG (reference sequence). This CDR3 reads CAWSVRHRAVLYPNEQFF. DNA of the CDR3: TGTGCCTGGAGTGTACGCCACAGGGCAGTACTCTACCCCAATGAGCAGTTCTTC.

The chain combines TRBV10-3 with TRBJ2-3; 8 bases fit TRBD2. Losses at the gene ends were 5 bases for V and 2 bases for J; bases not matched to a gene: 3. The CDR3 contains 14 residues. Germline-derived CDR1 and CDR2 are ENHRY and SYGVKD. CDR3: CAISPGGPTDTQYF. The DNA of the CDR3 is TGTGCCATCAGTCCGGGGGGGCCCACAGATACGCAGTATTTT.

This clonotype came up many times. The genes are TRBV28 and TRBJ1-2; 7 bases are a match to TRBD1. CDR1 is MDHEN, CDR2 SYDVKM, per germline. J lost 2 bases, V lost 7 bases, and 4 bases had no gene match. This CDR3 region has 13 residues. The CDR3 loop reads CASTGTDNYGYTF. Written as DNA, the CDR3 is TGTGCCAGCACCGGGACAGACAACTATGGCTACACCTTC.

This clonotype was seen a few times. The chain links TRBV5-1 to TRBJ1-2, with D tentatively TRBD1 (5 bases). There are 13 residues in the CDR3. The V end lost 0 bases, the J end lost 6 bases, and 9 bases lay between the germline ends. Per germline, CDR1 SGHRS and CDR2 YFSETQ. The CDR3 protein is CASSLAGFDGYTF. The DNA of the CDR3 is TGCGCCAGCAGCTTGGCAGGGTTCGATGGCTACACCTTC.